This record covers a single T cell receptor (beta chain). TCRdb keeps only in-frame clones here, not all; method: immunoSEQ multiplex PCR. The data contain around 150,000 clones, about three quarters of them seen just once; the ten biggest clones take up around 2.7%. The record originates from a study of blood T cell repertoires in COVID-19. V was trimmed by 2 bases and J by 0 bases, leaving 10 bases between them. The CDR3 contains 16 residues. CDR1 and CDR2 (germline): SGHTA, FQGNSA. The source of this sequence is a man aged 70-80 years with acute or convalescent COVID-19. The sequencing input was peripheral blood. The chain uses TRBV7-2 and TRBJ2-2; TRBD2 might be the D (6 bases). The CDR3 spells CASSLRIAANTGELFF. CDR3 sequence (DNA): TGTGCCAGCAGCTTAAGGATAGCGGCGAACACCGGGGAGCTGTTTTTT. Drawing the rest from reference TRBV7-2 and TRBJ2-2, the complete variable domain is GAGVSQSPSNKVTEKGKDVELRCDPISGHTALYWYRQSLGQGLEFLIYFQGNSAPDKSGLPSDRFSAERTGGSVSTLTIQRTQQEDSAVYLCASSLRIAANTGELFFGEGSRLTVL.